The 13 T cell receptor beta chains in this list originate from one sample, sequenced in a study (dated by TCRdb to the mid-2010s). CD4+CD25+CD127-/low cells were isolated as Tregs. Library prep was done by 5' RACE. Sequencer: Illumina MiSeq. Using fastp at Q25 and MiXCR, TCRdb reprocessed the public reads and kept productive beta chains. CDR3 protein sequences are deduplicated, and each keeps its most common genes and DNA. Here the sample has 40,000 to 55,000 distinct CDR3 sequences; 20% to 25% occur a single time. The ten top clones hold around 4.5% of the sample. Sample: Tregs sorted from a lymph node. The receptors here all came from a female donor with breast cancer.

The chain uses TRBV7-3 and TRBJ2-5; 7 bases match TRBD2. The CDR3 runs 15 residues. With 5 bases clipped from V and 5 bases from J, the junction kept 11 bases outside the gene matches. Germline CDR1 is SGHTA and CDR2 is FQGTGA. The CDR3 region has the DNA TGTGCCAGCAGCGGGGGAGGGAATACCGGGGAGACCCAGTACTTC. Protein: CASSGGGNTGETQYF.

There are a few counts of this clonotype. CDR3 in DNA: TGTGCCAGCAGTGAGACGGGCTCCTACAATGAGCAGTTCTTC. It codes for CASSETGSYNEQFF. The chain couples TRBV2 to TRBJ2-1; D remains ambiguous. V was clipped by 3 bases and J by 0 bases, with 6 bases between them. CDR3 length equals 14 residues. Germline assignment: CDR1 SNHLY and CDR2 FYNNEI. The full variable domain, with the rest looked up from reference TRBV2 and TRBJ2-1, is EPEVTQTPSHQVTQMGQEVILRCVPISNHLYFYWYRQILGQKVEFLVSFYNNEISEKSEIFDDQFSVERPDGSNFTLKIRSTKLEDSAMYFCASSETGSYNEQFFGPGTRLTVL.

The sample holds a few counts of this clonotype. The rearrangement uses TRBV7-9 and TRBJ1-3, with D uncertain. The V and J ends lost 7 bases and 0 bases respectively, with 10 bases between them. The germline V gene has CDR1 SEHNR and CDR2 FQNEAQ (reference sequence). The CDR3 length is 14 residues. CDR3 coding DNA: TGTGCCAGCAAGGGATCGACCTCTGGAAACACCATATATTTT. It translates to CASKGSTSGNTIYF.

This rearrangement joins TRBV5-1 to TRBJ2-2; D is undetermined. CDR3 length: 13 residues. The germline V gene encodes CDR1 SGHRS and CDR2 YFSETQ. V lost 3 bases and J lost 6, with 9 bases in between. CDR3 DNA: TGCGCCAGCAGCTACATCGGGTCCGGGGAGCTGTTTTTT. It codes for CASSYIGSGELFF.

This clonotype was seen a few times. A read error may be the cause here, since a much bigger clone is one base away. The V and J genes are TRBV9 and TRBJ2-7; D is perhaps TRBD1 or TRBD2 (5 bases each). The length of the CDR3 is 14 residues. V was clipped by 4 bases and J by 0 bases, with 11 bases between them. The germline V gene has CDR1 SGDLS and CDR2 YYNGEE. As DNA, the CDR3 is TGTGCCAGCAGCCCCCGGGACGGCTCCTACGAGCAGTACTTC. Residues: CASSPRDGSYEQYF.

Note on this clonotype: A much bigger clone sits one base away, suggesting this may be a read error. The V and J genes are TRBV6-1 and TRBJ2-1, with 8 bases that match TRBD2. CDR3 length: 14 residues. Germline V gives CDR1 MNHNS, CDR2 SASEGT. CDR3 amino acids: CTSSATGLENEQFF. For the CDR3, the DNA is TGTACCAGCAGTGCTACGGGACTAGAAAATGAGCAGTTCTTC.

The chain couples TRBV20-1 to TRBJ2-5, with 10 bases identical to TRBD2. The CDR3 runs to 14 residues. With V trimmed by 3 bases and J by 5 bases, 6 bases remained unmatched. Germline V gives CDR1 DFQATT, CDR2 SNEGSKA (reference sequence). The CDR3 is CSAREAGGVETQYF. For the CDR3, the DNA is TGCAGTGCTAGGGAAGCGGGAGGGGTCGAGACCCAGTACTTC.

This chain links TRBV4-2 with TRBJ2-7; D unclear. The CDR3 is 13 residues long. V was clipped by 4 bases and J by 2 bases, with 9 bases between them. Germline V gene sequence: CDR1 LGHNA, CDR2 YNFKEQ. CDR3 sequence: CASSPESTYEQYF. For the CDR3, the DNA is TGTGCCAGCAGCCCAGAAAGTACCTACGAGCAGTACTTC.

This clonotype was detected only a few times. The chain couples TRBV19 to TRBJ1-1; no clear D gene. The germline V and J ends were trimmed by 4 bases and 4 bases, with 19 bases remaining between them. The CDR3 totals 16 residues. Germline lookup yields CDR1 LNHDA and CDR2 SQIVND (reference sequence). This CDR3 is CASSSRYVGISTEAFF. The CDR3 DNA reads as TGTGCCAGTAGTAGTCGCTATGTGGGGATTAGCACTGAAGCTTTCTTT.

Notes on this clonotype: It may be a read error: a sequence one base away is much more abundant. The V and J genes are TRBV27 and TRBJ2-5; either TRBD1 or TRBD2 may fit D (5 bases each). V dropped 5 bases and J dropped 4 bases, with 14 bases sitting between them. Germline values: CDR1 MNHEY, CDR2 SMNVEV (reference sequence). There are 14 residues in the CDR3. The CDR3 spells CASSPMVGTETQYF. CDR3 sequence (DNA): TGTGCCAGCAGTCCCATGGTGGGGACAGAGACCCAGTACTTC.

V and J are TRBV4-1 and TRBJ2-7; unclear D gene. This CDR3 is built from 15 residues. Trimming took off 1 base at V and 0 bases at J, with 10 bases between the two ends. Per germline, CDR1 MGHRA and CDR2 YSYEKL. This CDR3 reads CASSQVLGLSYEQYF. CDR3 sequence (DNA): TGCGCCAGCAGCCAAGTCCTAGGGCTCTCCTACGAGCAGTACTTC.

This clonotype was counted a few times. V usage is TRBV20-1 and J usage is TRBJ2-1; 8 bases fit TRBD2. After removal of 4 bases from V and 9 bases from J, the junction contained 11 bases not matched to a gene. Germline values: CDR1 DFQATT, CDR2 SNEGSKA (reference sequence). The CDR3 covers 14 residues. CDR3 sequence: CSAKTGGPSSEQFF. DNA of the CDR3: TGCAGTGCTAAAACGGGAGGGCCCTCGAGTGAGCAGTTCTTC.

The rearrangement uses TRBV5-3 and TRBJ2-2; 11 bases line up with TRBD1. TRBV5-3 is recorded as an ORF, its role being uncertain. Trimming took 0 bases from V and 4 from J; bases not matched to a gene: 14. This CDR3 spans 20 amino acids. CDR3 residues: CARSLAGGQGVCVATGELFF. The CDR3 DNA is TGTGCCAGAAGCTTGGCCGGGGGACAGGGGGTATGTGTGGCCACCGGGGAGCTGTTTTTT.